This TCR beta chain was recovered during a study of T cell repertoires in cytomegalovirus infection. Study-wide context: Through public TCR beta signatures, both CMV infection and matching HLA type were indicated. Findings and limits, study-wide: The response measured ex vivo was dominated by TCR beta clonotypes (HLA-C-restricted and CMV-specific). Pooled public TCR beta family frequency picked out CMV carriers with the relevant HLA.

The CDR3 runs to 17 residues. Germline V CDR1 and CDR2: SGHTA, FQGNSA. Trimming cost V 2 bases and J 4 bases; bases outside gene matches: 5. TCRdb re-analysed the reads in MiXCR, keeping a single row per CDR3 protein. Of more than 350,000 distinct CDR3 sequences listed, roughly 30% are singletons. This clonotype was seen ten or more times. The antigen is undetermined. The source of this sequence is a human donor in good health (CMV status not recorded). Some clones in this sample may be carry-over from other donors' samples. This chain links TRBV7-2 with TRBJ2-6, with TRBD2 identical over 10 bases. The sample consisted of PBMCs. The CDR3 region is CASSLLAGAGGANVLTF. The DNA of the CDR3 is TGTGCCAGCAGCTTACTAGCGGGGGCGGGAGGGGCCAACGTCCTGACTTTC.